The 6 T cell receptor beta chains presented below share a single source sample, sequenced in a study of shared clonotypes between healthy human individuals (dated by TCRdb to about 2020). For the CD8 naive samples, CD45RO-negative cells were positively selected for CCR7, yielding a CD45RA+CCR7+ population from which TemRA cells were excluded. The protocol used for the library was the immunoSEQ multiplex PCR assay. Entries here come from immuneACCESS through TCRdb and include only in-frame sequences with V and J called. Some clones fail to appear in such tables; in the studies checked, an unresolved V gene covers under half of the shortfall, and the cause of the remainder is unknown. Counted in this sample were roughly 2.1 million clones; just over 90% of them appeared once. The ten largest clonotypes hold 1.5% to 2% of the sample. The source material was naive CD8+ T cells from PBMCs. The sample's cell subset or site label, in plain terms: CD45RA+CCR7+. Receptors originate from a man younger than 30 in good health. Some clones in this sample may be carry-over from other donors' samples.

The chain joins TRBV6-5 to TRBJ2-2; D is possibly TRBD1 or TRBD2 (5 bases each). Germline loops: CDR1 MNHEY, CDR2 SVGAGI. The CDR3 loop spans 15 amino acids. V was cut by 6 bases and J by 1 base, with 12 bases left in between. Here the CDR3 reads CASSPGTENTGELFF. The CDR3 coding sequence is TGTGCCAGCAGCCCCGGGACGGAGAACACCGGGGAGCTGTTTTTT.

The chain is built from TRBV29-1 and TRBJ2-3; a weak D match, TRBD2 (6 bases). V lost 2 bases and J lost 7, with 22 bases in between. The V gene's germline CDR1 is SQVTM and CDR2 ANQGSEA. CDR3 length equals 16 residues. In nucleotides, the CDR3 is TGCAGCGTTGAAAAGGAGGCTATCGGGGGAGCAAATACGCAGTATTTT. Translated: CSVEKEAIGGANTQYF.

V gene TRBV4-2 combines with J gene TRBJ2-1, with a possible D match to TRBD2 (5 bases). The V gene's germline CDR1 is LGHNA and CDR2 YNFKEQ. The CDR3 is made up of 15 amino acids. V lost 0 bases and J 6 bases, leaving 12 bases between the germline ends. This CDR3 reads CASSQDLLEGNEQFF. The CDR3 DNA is TGTGCCAGCAGCCAAGATTTACTAGAGGGCAATGAGCAGTTCTTC.

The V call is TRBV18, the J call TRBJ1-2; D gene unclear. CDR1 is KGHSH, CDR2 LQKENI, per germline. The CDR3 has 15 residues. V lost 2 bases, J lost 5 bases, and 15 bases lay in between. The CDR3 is CASSPGLAGVYGYTF. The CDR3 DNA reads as TGTGCCAGCTCACCAGGCTTGGCAGGAGTATATGGCTACACCTTC.

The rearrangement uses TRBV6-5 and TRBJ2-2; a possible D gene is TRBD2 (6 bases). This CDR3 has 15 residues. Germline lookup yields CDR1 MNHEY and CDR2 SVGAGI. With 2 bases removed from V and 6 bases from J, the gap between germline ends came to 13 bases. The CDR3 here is CASSYGQEGPGELFF. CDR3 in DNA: TGTGCCAGCAGTTACGGCCAGGAGGGGCCCGGGGAGCTGTTTTTT.

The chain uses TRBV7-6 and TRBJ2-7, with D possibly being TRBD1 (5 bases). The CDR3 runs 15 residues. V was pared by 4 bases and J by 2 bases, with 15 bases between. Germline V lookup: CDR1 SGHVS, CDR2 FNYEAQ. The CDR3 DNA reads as TGTGCCAGCAGCTCCGAGCCTGGACACCCCTACGAGCAGTACTTC. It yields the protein CASSSEPGHPYEQYF.